The clone carrying this T cell receptor beta chain has just one count. Profiled with immunoSEQ multiplex PCR; TCRdb holds only in-frame clones, not every one. The repertoire holds 25,000 to 35,000 clones, with around 87% as singletons. The record originates from a study of PD-L1 blockade in urothelial cancer. The germline CDR1 and CDR2 sequences are MDHEN and SYDVKM. The CDR3 has 14 residues. V shed 8 bases, J shed 0 bases, and the junction held 4 bases outside the gene matches. The TCR originated in a man aged 50 to 59 with urothelial cancer. The J gene is TRBJ2-1, the V gene TRBV28, with 7 bases matching TRBD2. Sequencing was performed on PBMCs, taken around atezolizumab (anti-PD-L1) treatment. CDR3 amino acids: CASESGTSYNEQFF. Here the CDR3 DNA reads TGTGCCAGCGAAAGCGGGACCTCCTACAATGAGCAGTTCTTC.